A single sample is the source of the 17 T cell receptor beta chains below, sequenced in a study of cytomegalovirus exposure and HLA in healthy donors. Generated by immunoSEQ multiplex PCR, the TCRdb table keeps only in-frame clones and is missing some. This table has approximately 64,000 clones, about 89% appearing once. The sample was PBMCs. All receptors derive from a woman between 18 and 29 years old in good health and CMV-seronegative.

The chain is built from TRBV6-5 and TRBJ1-1; D is uncertain. The CDR3 length is 14 residues. Germline V gene data show CDR1 as MNHEY and CDR2 as SVGAGI. Trimming shortened V by 7 bases and J by 3 bases, and 15 bases separated the two germline ends. The DNA for the CDR3 is TGTGCCAGCACCTCGGCTGGGAGCTACACTGAAGCTTTCTTT. This gives the protein CASTSAGSYTEAFF.

The V call is TRBV11-3, the J call TRBJ2-7; TRBD1 agrees at 8 bases. Trimming took 1 base from V and 3 from J; bases not matched to a gene: 5. Germline V gene lookup returns CDR1 SGHNT and CDR2 YENEEA. CDR3 length: 15 residues. The CDR3 sequence is CASSLGQGASYEQYF. The DNA for the CDR3 is TGTGCCAGCAGCTTAGGGCAGGGGGCGAGCTACGAGCAGTACTTC. Variable domain in full (rest from reference TRBV11-3 and TRBJ2-7): EAGVVQSPRYKIIEKKQPVAFWCNPISGHNTLYWYLQNLGQGPELLIRYENEEAVDDSQLPKDRFSAERLKGVDSTLKIQPAELGDSAVYLCASSLGQGASYEQYFGPGTRLTVT.

This sequence joins TRBV4-3 and TRBJ1-2; D not resolved. V was pared by 1 base and J by 4 bases, with 10 bases between. The CDR3 has 14 residues. Germline CDR1 reads LGHNA; CDR2 reads YSLEER. CDR3 DNA: TGCGCCAGCAGCCAAGGTGCGTTCCTCTATGGCTACACCTTC. Residues: CASSQGAFLYGYTF.

This clone was seen more than once but under ten times. J is TRBJ2-7 and V is TRBV5-1, with D possibly being TRBD1 (6 bases). This CDR3 spans 15 amino acids. The V gene's germline CDR1 is SGHRS and CDR2 YFSETQ. Trimming shortened V by 1 base and J by 4 bases, and 15 bases separated the two germline ends. In DNA form, the CDR3 reads TGCGCCAGCAGCTTGCTTACGGGCCAGGGGTACGAGCAGTACTTC. This sequence encodes CASSLLTGQGYEQYF.

This clone was seen only once. V usage is TRBV7-9 and J usage is TRBJ2-7, with TRBD2 matching over 8 bases. The CDR3 length is 14 residues. Germline values: CDR1 SEHNR, CDR2 FQNEAQ (reference sequence). J gave up 1 base and V 5 bases, and 4 bases lay outside the gene matches. CDR3 in amino acids: CASSELAVSYEQYF. CDR3 bases: TGTGCCAGCAGCGAACTAGCGGTTTCCTACGAGCAGTACTTC.

The V and J genes are TRBV7-3 and TRBJ1-5, with D hard to call. Trimming pared 5 bases from V and 4 bases from J, leaving 9 bases between. This CDR3 spans 13 amino acids. CDR1 is SGHTA and CDR2 is FQGTGA in the germline V gene. The CDR3 DNA sequence: TGTGCCAGCAGCCCAGAACCTAATCAGCCCCAGCATTTT. Protein: CASSPEPNQPQHF.

This sequence joins TRBV5-6 and TRBJ2-5; D call uncertain. The CDR3 has 11 residues. Deletions cut 5 bases from V and 5 bases from J, with 7 bases between. Germline loops: CDR1 SGHDT, CDR2 YYEEEE. The CDR3 here is CASSFSETQYF. DNA of the CDR3: TGTGCCAGCAGTTTTTCGGAGACCCAGTACTTC.

This clone was seen a few times. The chain couples TRBV4-3 to TRBJ2-5; perhaps TRBD2 as D (6 bases). V was pared by 0 bases and J by 5 bases, with 13 bases between. Germline CDR1 is LGHNA and CDR2 is YSLEER. The CDR3 extends over 15 amino acids. The CDR3 nucleotides read TGCGCCAGCAGCCAAGAATCGGGACGGGGGGAGACCCAGTACTTC. It translates to CASSQESGRGETQYF.

This clone was seen a single time. This chain uses TRBV28 with TRBJ2-5, with a tentative D call TRBD1 (7 bases). From germline, CDR1 is MDHEN and CDR2 SYDVKM. Trimming stripped 5 bases from V and 5 bases from J, with 18 bases between. The CDR3 covers 15 residues. This CDR3 is CASSTLSGGTETQYF. As DNA, the CDR3 is TGTGCCAGCAGTACTTTGTCAGGGGGGACGGAGACCCAGTACTTC. Using reference TRBV28 and TRBJ2-5 for the parts outside the CDR3, the full variable domain is DVKVTQSSRYLVKRTGEKVFLECVQDMDHENMFWYRQDPGLGLRLIYFSYDVKMKEKGDIPEGYSVSREKKERFSLILESASTNQTSMYLCASSTLSGGTETQYFGPGTRLLVL.

The chain links TRBV7-9 to TRBJ1-2, with D uncertain. CDR3 length: 13 amino acids. Looked up from germline, CDR1 is SEHNR and CDR2 is FQNEAQ (reference sequence). V was shortened by 2 bases and J by 3 bases, with 7 bases between the two germline ends. DNA of the CDR3: TGTGCCAGCAGCTTATTACAGTACTATGGCTACACCTTC. It encodes CASSLLQYYGYTF. Filled out from reference TRBV7-9 and TRBJ1-2, the complete variable domain reads DTGVSQNPRHKITKRGQNVTFRCDPISEHNRLYWYRQTLGQGPEFLTYFQNEAQLEKSRLLSDRFSAERPKGSFSTLEIQRTEQGDSAMYLCASSLLQYYGYTFGSGTRLTVV.

The rearrangement joins TRBV4-3 to TRBJ2-5; D is possibly TRBD1 (5 bases). The CDR3 spans 14 residues. From germline, CDR1 is LGHNA and CDR2 YSLEER. Trimming removed 0 bases at V and 4 bases at J, with 9 bases between. CDR3 amino acids: CASSQDWQGETQYF. The CDR3 nucleotides are TGCGCCAGCAGCCAAGATTGGCAGGGAGAGACCCAGTACTTC.

The chain uses TRBV7-8 and TRBJ2-3; 12 bases match TRBD1. Germline V lookup: CDR1 SGHVS, CDR2 FQNEAQ. This CDR3 has 19 residues. V gave up 6 bases and J gave up 4 bases; unmatched junction bases: 17. This chain's CDR3 is CASSLMPGQGALVADTQYF. CDR3 nucleotides: TGTGCCAGCAGTTTGATGCCGGGACAGGGGGCCCTAGTCGCAGATACGCAGTATTTT.

The table lists this clone with a few counts. The genes are TRBV6-4 and TRBJ2-1, with 13 bases aligning to TRBD2. The CDR3 has 15 residues. CDR1 MRHNA and CDR2 SNTAGT come from the germline V gene. Losses at the gene ends were 7 bases for V and 6 bases for J; bases not matched to a gene: 6. The CDR3 reads CASKRTSGSSNEQFF. CDR3 DNA sequence: TGTGCCAGCAAACGGACTAGCGGGAGCTCCAATGAGCAGTTCTTC.

This rearrangement joins TRBV9 to TRBJ2-3; 13 positions match TRBD2. This CDR3 region has 18 residues. Germline V gene data show CDR1 as SGDLS and CDR2 as YYNGEE. Germline trimming cut 7 bases from V and 3 bases from J; bases unmatched to any gene: 14. The CDR3 here is CASGRGTSGMGRTDTQYF. In nucleotides, the CDR3 is TGTGCCAGCGGCCGAGGGACTAGCGGGATGGGGCGGACAGATACGCAGTATTTT.

The rearrangement joins TRBV5-4 to TRBJ2-1, with 9 bases identical to TRBD1. With 5 bases clipped from V and 5 bases from J, the junction kept 8 bases outside the gene matches. Germline assignment: CDR1 SGHNT and CDR2 YYREEE (reference sequence). This CDR3 is 15 amino acids long. The CDR3 DNA is TGTGCCAGCAGGGCGGCTTGGGACAGGGACAATGAGCAGTTCTTC. Protein sequence: CASRAAWDRDNEQFF. Full variable domain (remainder filled in from reference TRBV5-4 and TRBJ2-1): ETGVTQSPTHLIKTRGQQVTLRCSSQSGHNTVSWYQQALGQGPQFIFQYYREEENGRGNFPPRFSGLQFPNYSSELNVNALELDDSALYLCASRAAWDRDNEQFFGPGTRLTVL.

This clone came up a few times. V and J are TRBV7-9 and TRBJ1-1; 7 positions match TRBD1. There are 15 residues in the CDR3. The junction had 9 bases not matched to a gene; V was cut back by 6 bases and J by 2 bases. Per the germline V gene, CDR1 is SEHNR and CDR2 is FQNEAQ (reference sequence). The CDR3 nucleotides read TGTGCCAGCAGAAAAACCGACAGGGCTAACACTGAAGCTTTCTTT. Amino acid sequence: CASRKTDRANTEAFF.

This rearrangement joins TRBV4-1 to TRBJ1-1; D is uncertain. Germline V gives CDR1 MGHRA, CDR2 YSYEKL. This CDR3 spans 15 amino acids. With 2 bases removed from V and 0 bases from J, the gap between germline ends came to 10 bases. Here the CDR3 DNA reads TGCGCCAGCAGCCAATATGTTAGAGTGAACACTGAAGCTTTCTTT. This gives the protein CASSQYVRVNTEAFF.